Presented here are 15 T cell receptor beta chains from one specimen sequenced in a study of beta chain features in type 1 diabetes. Overall study findings and caveats: Among all four CD4+ subsets, Type 1 diabetes patients had TCRB CDR3s that were moderately but significantly shorter.

TCRB transcripts that were expressed got sequenced, as all of the isolated RNA had been reverse transcribed. Here immunoSEQ multiplex PCR was the method, and the copy in TCRdb shows in-frame clones only, minus some. The repertoire has some 240,000 clones, approximately 16% of them found once; the top ten carry approximately 0.086%. Which antigens these TCRs recognize remains unknown. The specimen sequenced was naive CD4+ T cells from blood. The source of these receptors is a man aged 25 to 45 with type 1 diabetes.

This chain links TRBV5-1 with TRBJ2-7; D is undetermined. Germline values: CDR1 SGHRS, CDR2 YFSETQ. With 0 bases removed from V and 2 bases from J, the gap between germline ends came to 9 bases. This CDR3 comprises 14 residues. CDR3 nucleotides: TGCGCCAGCAGCTTGGCCGGCGGTACCTACGAGCAGTACTTC. It is translated as CASSLAGGTYEQYF.

The chain combines TRBV7-9 with TRBJ2-5; D gene ambiguous. The V gene lost 5 bases and the J gene lost 0 bases, with 13 bases spanning the gap. The CDR3 runs to 15 residues. Germline CDR1 is SEHNR and CDR2 is FQNEAQ (reference sequence). CDR3 DNA sequence: TGTGCCAGCAGCATAGTGGGCTTAGACCAAGAGACCCAGTACTTC. This encodes CASSIVGLDQETQYF. The complete variable domain, with remaining parts taken from reference TRBV7-9 and TRBJ2-5, reads DTGVSQNPRHKITKRGQNVTFRCDPISEHNRLYWYRQTLGQGPEFLTYFQNEAQLEKSRLLSDRFSAERPKGSFSTLEIQRTEQGDSAMYLCASSIVGLDQETQYFGPGTRLLVL.

V is TRBV30 and J is TRBJ1-4, with TRBD1 as a possible D gene (5 bases). Germline-derived CDR1 and CDR2 are GTSNPN and SVGIG (reference sequence). The CDR3 loop spans 15 amino acids. Trimming removed 2 bases at V and 8 bases at J, with 18 bases between. The chain's CDR3 is CAWSTSPGRREKLFF. CDR3 DNA sequence: TGTGCCTGGAGTACATCTCCGGGACGACGGGAAAAACTGTTTTTT.

This clone occurred a few times. The chain links TRBV13 to TRBJ2-3; 7 nucleotides match TRBD1. The CDR3 sequence is 14 residues long. Trimming removed 4 bases from V and 6 bases from J; junction bases left unmatched: 7. Germline CDR1 and CDR2: PRHDT and FYEKMQ (reference sequence). CDR3 DNA: TGTGCCAGCAGCTCCCGGCAGGGGGAGGATACGCAGTATTTT. Translation: CASSSRQGEDTQYF.

The chain is built from TRBV28 and TRBJ1-2, with D perhaps matching TRBD1 (6 bases). The length of the CDR3 is 15 residues. V dropped 6 bases and J dropped 4 bases, with 18 bases sitting between them. The germline V gene has CDR1 MDHEN and CDR2 SYDVKM. Here the CDR3 reads CASRSSSGVAYGYTF. As DNA, the CDR3 is TGTGCCAGCAGGTCATCGTCAGGGGTAGCCTATGGCTACACCTTC.

The V gene is TRBV14, the J gene TRBJ2-5, with D possibly being TRBD2 (7 bases). The V end lost 3 bases, the J end lost 9 bases, and 11 bases lay between the germline ends. The CDR3 covers 12 residues. CDR1 and CDR2 from the germline V gene are SGHDN and FVKESK. The CDR3 DNA reads as TGTGCCAGCAGCCAGGAGGGGGGGGCCCAGTACTTC. Translating gives CASSQEGGAQYF.

This clone was observed a handful of times. The chain joins TRBV6-5 to TRBJ2-3, with no clear D. Germline V gene data show CDR1 as MNHEY and CDR2 as SVGAGI. V lost 5 bases to trimming and J lost 0 bases, with 9 bases between them. CDR3 length: 14 amino acids. CDR3 region: CASSTLTSTDTQYF. The CDR3 DNA is TGTGCCAGCAGTACACTGACAAGCACAGATACGCAGTATTTT.

The chain links TRBV14 to TRBJ2-7, with 9 bases lining up with TRBD1. Germline assignment: CDR1 SGHDN and CDR2 FVKESK. V dropped 4 bases and J dropped 2; count of bases not matched to a gene: 12. There are 17 residues in the CDR3. This chain's CDR3 is CASSPYSSQGATYEQYF. For the CDR3, the DNA is TGTGCCAGCAGCCCCTACTCGTCACAGGGGGCTACCTACGAGCAGTACTTC.

The chain carries TRBV4-1 and TRBJ2-7; D remains ambiguous. V gave up 9 bases and J gave up 4 bases, with 16 bases separating them. CDR1 and CDR2 (germline): MGHRA, YSYEKL. The CDR3 has 13 residues. The CDR3 loop is CASRSLGRYEQYF. DNA for the CDR3: TGCGCCAGTCGAAGTCTTGGGCGTTACGAGCAGTACTTC.

V is TRBV29-1 and J is TRBJ2-2, with 9 bases fitting TRBD1. The germline CDR1 and CDR2 sequences are SQVTM and ANQGSEA. J was trimmed by 2 bases and V by 7 bases; bases with no gene match: 8. This CDR3 has 15 residues. The DNA for the CDR3 is TGCAGCGCCAGGGACAGGGCCGTTAACACCGGGGAGCTGTTTTTT. Protein product: CSARDRAVNTGELFF.

The chain links TRBV29-1 to TRBJ2-5; 9 nucleotides match TRBD2. V shed 7 bases, J shed 5 bases, and the junction held 23 bases outside the gene matches. The germline V gene has CDR1 SQVTM and CDR2 ANQGSEA. The CDR3 is 18 residues long. CDR3 coding DNA: TGCAGCGCCCGCCCGCTACATAGCGGGAGCCCTTGGGCGGAGACCCAGTACTTC. It specifies CSARPLHSGSPWAETQYF.

This clone came up a few times. The chain is built from TRBV6-1 and TRBJ1-1, with D uncertain. The CDR3 extends over 8 amino acids. The V end lost 0 bases, the J end lost 13 bases, and 0 bases lay between the germline ends. Germline CDR1 MNHNS, CDR2 SASEGT. CDR3 in amino acids: CASSEAFF. Here the CDR3 DNA reads TGTGCCAGCAGTGAAGCTTTCTTT.

The chain couples TRBV29-1 to TRBJ1-2, with D possibly TRBD1 on 6 matching bases. The CDR3 is made up of 13 amino acids. V was clipped by 3 bases and J by 8 bases, with 16 bases between them. The germline V gene has CDR1 SQVTM and CDR2 ANQGSEA. This CDR3 is CSVEMVWGLGYTF. The CDR3 DNA is TGCAGCGTTGAGATGGTTTGGGGGCTCGGCTACACCTTC. Looking up the rest from reference TRBV29-1 and TRBJ1-2 gives the full variable domain: SAVISQKPSRDICQRGTSLTIQCQVDSQVTMMFWYRQQPGQSLTLIATANQGSEATYESGFVIDKFPISRPNLTFSTLTVSNMSPEDSSIYLCSVEMVWGLGYTFGSGTRLTVV.

V usage is TRBV6-1 and J usage is TRBJ2-3; possibly TRBD2 for D (6 bases). The CDR3 consists of 14 residues. Trimming took off 7 bases at V and 0 bases at J, with 11 bases between the two ends. Germline loops: CDR1 MNHNS, CDR2 SASEGT. CDR3 in amino acids: CASTHGGSTDTQYF. CDR3 DNA sequence: TGTGCCAGCACCCACGGAGGGAGCACAGATACGCAGTATTTT.

This clone showed up just a few times. Other DNA sequences in this specimen translate into the identical CDR3. CDR3 loop: CSVVQGADTQYF. CDR3 in DNA: TGCAGCGTTGTCCAGGGTGCAGATACGCAGTATTTT. J is TRBJ2-3 and V is TRBV29-1, with D perhaps TRBD1 (5 bases). This CDR3 is built from 12 residues. CDR1 SQVTM and CDR2 ANQGSEA come from the germline V gene. Trimming left V 4 bases short and J 4 bases short, with 9 bases between.